One and the same sample provided the 9 T cell receptor beta chains below, sequenced in a study of blood T cell repertoires in COVID-19. This table comes from immunoSEQ multiplex PCR, and its TCRdb copy is limited to in-frame clones, with some not included. The data contain about 240,000 clones, about 84% of them seen just once; the ten biggest clones take up 12%. The sequenced sample consisted of peripheral blood. All receptors come from an elderly man with acute or convalescent COVID-19.

The rearrangement uses TRBV6-1 and TRBJ1-2; D might be TRBD1 (6 bases). V lost 0 bases to trimming and J lost 8 bases, with 19 bases between them. Germline lookup yields CDR1 MNHNS and CDR2 SASEGT. The CDR3 loop spans 16 amino acids. The DNA for the CDR3 is TGTGCCAGCAGTGAAGCGCTAGTGACGACAGGCGGAGGCTACACCTTC. Residues: CASSEALVTTGGGYTF.

V and J are TRBV23-1 and TRBJ2-5; D perhaps matches TRBD1 (5 bases). TRBV23-1 counts as an open reading frame of uncertain function. V was pared by 0 bases and J by 3 bases, with 11 bases between. The CDR3 is made up of 15 amino acids. CDR3 coding DNA: TGCGCCAGCAGTCAATCGACCCCCAGGGAAGAGACCCAGTACTTC. Protein sequence: CASSQSTPREETQYF.

The chain joins TRBV6-5 to TRBJ1-5, with no clear D. Germline V gene data show CDR1 as MNHEY and CDR2 as SVGAGI. The CDR3 totals 14 residues. V lost 0 bases and J 4 bases, leaving 7 bases between the germline ends. The CDR3 nucleotides are TGTGCCAGCAGTTACTCCTCCTATAATCAGCCCCAGCATTTT. Encoded protein: CASSYSSYNQPQHF.

This chain uses TRBV27 with TRBJ1-4; 9 nucleotides match TRBD1. V was clipped by 6 bases and J by 8 bases; unmatched bases: 1. Germline CDR1 reads MNHEY; CDR2 reads SMNVEV (reference sequence). The CDR3 totals 12 residues. CDR3 in amino acids: CASRGTGEKLFF. The CDR3 DNA sequence: TGTGCCAGCAGGGGGACAGGGGAAAAACTGTTTTTT.

The chain recombines TRBV28 with TRBJ1-4, with 8 positions matching TRBD1. The CDR3 spans 15 residues. The V gene's germline CDR1 is MDHEN and CDR2 SYDVKM. V lost 3 bases, J lost 8 bases, and 8 bases stayed unmatched. For the CDR3, the DNA is TGTGCCAGCAGTTTTCTAGCAGGGGGCCAAGAAAAACTGTTTTTT. It yields the protein CASSFLAGGQEKLFF.

The chain carries TRBV3-1 (or the pseudogene TRBV3-2) and TRBJ1-2; D possibly corresponds to TRBD1 (6 bases). The CDR3 is made up of 17 amino acids. V lost 4 bases and J lost 2, with 20 bases in between. The germline V gene has CDR1 LGHDT and CDR2 YNNKEL (reference sequence). The CDR3 protein is CASSPFSTGLTNYGYTF. The CDR3 DNA reads as TGTGCCAGCAGCCCTTTCTCGACAGGTCTCACGAACTATGGCTACACCTTC.

The V call is TRBV6-5, the J call TRBJ2-6; tentatively, D is TRBD1 (5 bases). The ends were cut back, 2 bases at V and 1 base at J, with 9 bases in the middle. This CDR3 has 16 residues. The germline V gene encodes CDR1 MNHEY and CDR2 SVGAGI. The CDR3 sequence is CASSYVRASGANVLTF. The CDR3 DNA is TGTGCCAGCAGTTACGTCAGGGCATCTGGGGCCAACGTCCTGACTTTC.

The chain uses TRBV28 and TRBJ2-1, with TRBD1 as a possible D gene (5 bases). This CDR3 comprises 16 residues. The germline V gene encodes CDR1 MDHEN and CDR2 SYDVKM. V lost 8 bases and J 0 bases, leaving 17 bases between the germline ends. The CDR3 nucleotides are TGTGCCAGCGGGCCGCCCGACAGCAGCTCCTACAATGAGCAGTTCTTC. This translates into CASGPPDSSSYNEQFF.

The rearrangement uses TRBV5-1 and TRBJ2-2; 10 nucleotides agree with TRBD2. The CDR3 contains 15 residues. Germline trimming cut 4 bases from V and 5 bases from J; bases unmatched to any gene: 5. Germline-derived CDR1 and CDR2 are SGHRS and YFSETQ. The CDR3 nucleotides read TGCGCCAGCAGCGTCGGACTAGCGGCGACCGGGGAGCTGTTTTTT. As protein: CASSVGLAATGELFF.